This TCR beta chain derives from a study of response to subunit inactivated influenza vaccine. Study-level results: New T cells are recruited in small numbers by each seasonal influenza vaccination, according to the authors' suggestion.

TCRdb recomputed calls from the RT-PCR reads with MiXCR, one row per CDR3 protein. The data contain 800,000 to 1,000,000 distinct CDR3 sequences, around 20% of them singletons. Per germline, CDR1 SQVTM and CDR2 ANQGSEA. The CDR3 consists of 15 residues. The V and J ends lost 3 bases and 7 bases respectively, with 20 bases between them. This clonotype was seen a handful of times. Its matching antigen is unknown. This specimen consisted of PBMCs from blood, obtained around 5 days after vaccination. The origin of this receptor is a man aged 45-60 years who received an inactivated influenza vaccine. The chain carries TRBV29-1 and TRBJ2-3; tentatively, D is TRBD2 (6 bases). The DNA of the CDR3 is TGCAGCGTTGACATGGGGCAGGGAGGACGCAATACGCAGTATTTT. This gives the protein CSVDMGQGGRNTQYF.